The 14 T cell receptor beta chains listed next were all sequenced from one sample in a study of T cell responses to AZD1222 COVID-19 vaccine. The repertoire was sequenced with immunoSEQ multiplex PCR; TCRdb's copy has only in-frame clones and lacks some. The sample consists of about 130,000 clones, around 92% of them appearing once. This specimen was peripheral blood, taken on day 0 of AZD1222 vaccination. These receptors all stem from an adult in good health.

This clone was seen once. The V gene is TRBV5-1, the J gene TRBJ1-6; no definite D call. The CDR3 length is 13 residues. With 3 bases removed from V and 9 bases from J, the gap between germline ends came to 10 bases. Germline CDR1 is SGHRS and CDR2 is YFSETQ. CDR3 in DNA: TGCGCCAGCAGCTCGTGGGCAAGTTCACCCCTCCACTTT. This translates into CASSSWASSPLHF.

This clone was seen more than once but under ten times. The V call is TRBV30, the J call TRBJ1-6; D gene ambiguous. V lost 3 bases and J 6 bases, leaving 9 bases between the germline ends. Germline-derived CDR1 and CDR2 are GTSNPN and SVGIG (reference sequence). CDR3 length equals 13 residues. The CDR3 is CAWRTRLNSPLHF. The CDR3 DNA reads TGTGCCTGGAGGACACGGCTTAATTCACCCCTCCACTTT.

The V and J genes are TRBV4-2 and TRBJ2-1, with D maybe TRBD2 (6 bases). The CDR3 covers 12 residues. Germline V gene sequence: CDR1 LGHNA, CDR2 YNFKEQ. V was trimmed by 4 bases and J by 9 bases, leaving 10 bases between them. CDR3 nucleotide sequence: TGTGCCAGCAGCCTCTTGGGGGGTGAGCAGTTCTTC. The encoded protein is CASSLLGGEQFF.

The CDR3 DNA reads as TGTGCCAGTTTAGGGGAGACCCAGTACTTC. Amino acids: CASLGETQYF. The J gene is TRBJ2-5, the V gene TRBV6-5; D call uncertain. The CDR3 runs 10 residues. Between the trimmed V and J ends, which lost 9 bases and 5 bases, there was a span of 7 bases. Germline CDR1 and CDR2: MNHEY and SVGAGI.

This clone was seen ten or more times. The chain couples TRBV2 to TRBJ2-7; maybe TRBD1 (6 bases). Trimming shortened V by 3 bases and J by 2 bases, and 11 bases separated the two germline ends. The CDR3 is 14 residues long. Germline V lookup: CDR1 SNHLY, CDR2 FYNNEI. The CDR3 reads CASSDRDNPYEQYF. CDR3 DNA sequence: TGTGCCAGCAGTGACCGGGACAATCCCTACGAGCAGTACTTC. Together with reference TRBV2 and TRBJ2-7, the CDR3 gives the full variable domain: EPEVTQTPSHQVTQMGQEVILRCVPISNHLYFYWYRQILGQKVEFLVSFYNNEISEKSEIFDDQFSVERPDGSNFTLKIRSTKLEDSAMYFCASSDRDNPYEQYFGPGTRLTVT.

The V gene is TRBV11-3, the J gene TRBJ2-7, with D perhaps given as TRBD1 or TRBD2 (5 bases each). The CDR3 loop spans 16 amino acids. CDR1 and CDR2 from the germline V gene are SGHNT and YENEEA. Trimming pared 5 bases from V and 7 bases from J, leaving 24 bases between. CDR3 in amino acids: CASSPRGGAFTREQYF. CDR3 in DNA: TGTGCCAGCAGCCCTCGGGGTGGGGCCTTTACGCGGGAGCAGTACTTC. The whole variable domain, remainder taken from reference TRBV11-3 and TRBJ2-7, is EAGVVQSPRYKIIEKKQPVAFWCNPISGHNTLYWYLQNLGQGPELLIRYENEEAVDDSQLPKDRFSAERLKGVDSTLKIQPAELGDSAVYLCASSPRGGAFTREQYFGPGTRLTVT.

The chain combines TRBV7-6 with TRBJ2-3; D unclear. Germline-derived CDR1 and CDR2 are SGHVS and FNYEAQ. V was shortened by 5 bases and J by 6 bases, with 18 bases between the two germline ends. The CDR3 has 15 amino acids. The CDR3: CASSPLAETHDTQYF. CDR3 DNA sequence: TGTGCCAGCAGCCCCCTGGCGGAGACCCATGATACGCAGTATTTT.

The V gene is TRBV28, the J gene TRBJ1-5, with TRBD1 matching over 7 bases. Germline V gives CDR1 MDHEN, CDR2 SYDVKM. The CDR3 covers 14 residues. The trim removed 3 bases at V and 8 bases at J, leaving 7 bases unmatched. As DNA, the CDR3 is TGTGCCAGCAGTTTCGGGACAGTGAGTAAGCCCCAGCATTTT. It translates to CASSFGTVSKPQHF.

V is TRBV5-4 and J is TRBJ2-7; 11 bases line up with TRBD1. Trimming removed 1 base from V and 2 bases from J; junction bases left unmatched: 2. The CDR3 length is 15 residues. Germline V CDR1 and CDR2: SGHNT, YYREEE (reference sequence). CDR3 nucleotide sequence: TGTGCCAGCAGCTTGAGGGGACAGGGGGCCTACGAGCAGTACTTC. Translating it yields CASSLRGQGAYEQYF.

This clone was recorded once. The chain uses TRBV19 and TRBJ1-2, with D hard to call. V shed 5 bases and J shed 0 bases, with 10 bases lying between them. CDR3 length equals 14 residues. Germline V lookup: CDR1 LNHDA, CDR2 SQIVND (reference sequence). CDR3 protein: CASSPATANYGYTF. The CDR3 bases are TGTGCCAGTAGTCCGGCTACGGCTAACTATGGCTACACCTTC.

V and J are TRBV5-1 and TRBJ1-1; D gene uncertain. Germline V CDR1 and CDR2: SGHRS, YFSETQ. The germline V and J ends were trimmed by 4 bases and 1 base, with 14 bases remaining between them. The CDR3 runs 15 residues. CDR3 nucleotides: TGCGCCAGCAGCGATATCGACCGGGGGAACACTGAAGCTTTCTTT. Translation: CASSDIDRGNTEAFF.

The chain combines TRBV27 with TRBJ1-5; D gene ambiguous. The germline gives CDR1 MNHEY, CDR2 SMNVEV (reference sequence). CDR3 size: 14 residues. Trimming left V 3 bases short and J 4 bases short, with 10 bases between. For the CDR3, the DNA is TGTGCCAGCAGTTTGGTCAGCGGGAATCAGCCCCAGCATTTT. It encodes CASSLVSGNQPQHF.

The rearrangement joins TRBV19 to TRBJ1-4; D gene ambiguous. Germline loops: CDR1 LNHDA, CDR2 SQIVND (reference sequence). There are 15 residues in the CDR3. V lost 3 bases, J lost 7 bases, and 15 bases lay in between. DNA for the CDR3: TGTGCCAGTAGTATTGGGAGTGTCCTGACTGAAAAACTGTTTTTT. Translating gives CASSIGSVLTEKLFF.

This chain joins TRBV3-1 (or the pseudogene TRBV3-2) and TRBJ2-4, with D perhaps TRBD2 (6 bases). This CDR3 has 15 residues. Germline CDR1 is LGHDT and CDR2 is YNNKEL (reference sequence). V dropped 7 bases and J dropped 1 base, with 14 bases sitting between them. Written as DNA, the CDR3 is TGTGCCAGCACCCGGGGGACGGAGGCCAAAAACATTCAGTACTTC. Translated, it gives CASTRGTEAKNIQYF.